These 21 T cell receptor beta chains were sequenced from one sample in a study of T cells in Graves' hyperthyroidism and ophthalmopathy. The source material, RNA transcripts, was used to amplify TCR beta CDR3 regions. A first-round RT-PCR of the TCR CDR3 used the HTBI primer set. MiXCR, applied by TCRdb to the multiplex PCR reads, yields one record per CDR3 protein. The table includes around 520,000 distinct CDR3 sequences, approximately 25% detected once. The specimen sequenced was blood. All receptors come from a young woman with Graves' ophthalmopathy.

This chain uses TRBV7-9 with TRBJ1-2; D gene unclear. The CDR3 is 13 amino acids. Germline CDR1 and CDR2: SEHNR and FQNEAQ (reference sequence). V was cut by 2 bases and J by 2 bases, with 6 bases left in between. The CDR3: CASSLLLNYGYTF. DNA of the CDR3: TGTGCCAGCAGCTTATTACTGAACTATGGCTACACCTTC.

The V gene is TRBV20-1, the J gene TRBJ2-7; 8 nucleotides line up with TRBD1. The V gene's germline CDR1 is DFQATT and CDR2 SNEGSKA (reference sequence). V shed 6 bases, J shed 3 bases, and the junction held 4 bases outside the gene matches. The CDR3 is 12 amino acids. DNA of the CDR3: TGCAGTGCCAACAGGGGGTACTACGAGCAGTACTTC. Its translation is CSANRGYYEQYF.

There are a few counts of this clonotype. CDR3 in amino acids: CANPELFTYGYTF. The CDR3 region has the DNA TGTGCCAACCCAGAGCTATTCACCTATGGCTACACCTTC. The chain combines TRBV6-1 with TRBJ1-2; D unclear. Germline V gene data show CDR1 as MNHNS and CDR2 as SASEGT. Deletions cut 10 bases from V and 4 bases from J, with 16 bases between. The CDR3 has 13 residues.

This clonotype has just a few counts. This chain connects TRBV29-1 to TRBJ1-2; the match to TRBD1 covers 9 bases. The V and J ends lost 4 bases and 7 bases, in that order; junction bases with no gene match: 7. The CDR3 extends over 13 amino acids. Germline values: CDR1 SQVTM, CDR2 ANQGSEA. Here the CDR3 reads CSVAATGGIGYTF. DNA for the CDR3: TGCAGCGTTGCCGCGACAGGGGGAATTGGCTACACCTTC.

This clonotype appeared many times. The gene calls are TRBV12-3 or TRBV12-4 and TRBJ2-4; 8 positions agree with TRBD1. This CDR3 contains 14 residues. V was clipped by 4 bases and J by 4 bases; unmatched bases: 3. CDR3 in amino acids: CASSSGQGKNIQYF. In DNA, the CDR3 is TGTGCCAGCAGTTCTGGACAGGGAAAAAACATTCAGTACTTC.

The chain uses TRBV19 and TRBJ1-5; the D gene is possibly TRBD1 (5 bases). CDR1 and CDR2 (germline): LNHDA, SQIVND (reference sequence). The CDR3 is made up of 15 amino acids. Trimming took 2 bases from V and 5 from J, leaving 13 bases between them. The CDR3 protein is CASSIRGLIHQPQHF. The CDR3 DNA follows: TGTGCCAGTAGTATAAGGGGTTTGATTCATCAGCCCCAGCATTTT.

This clonotype was seen many times. The chain employs TRBV7-2 and TRBJ1-1; tentatively, D is TRBD1 (6 bases). Germline lookup yields CDR1 SGHTA and CDR2 FQGNSA. The V gene lost 5 bases and the J gene lost 3 bases, with 13 bases spanning the gap. The CDR3 contains 14 residues. The CDR3 reads CASSQWTDHTEAFF. CDR3 DNA sequence: TGTGCCAGCAGCCAATGGACAGACCACACTGAAGCTTTCTTT.

With respect to this clonotype: A clone one base away is much larger, so this may be a read error. The chain carries TRBV20-1 and TRBJ1-2; 7 bases match TRBD1. With 6 bases clipped from V and 10 bases from J, the junction kept 8 bases outside the gene matches. Germline loops: CDR1 DFQATT, CDR2 SNEGSKA (reference sequence). The CDR3 has 11 residues. The CDR3: CSANDRAAYTF. CDR3 in DNA: TGCAGTGCCAACGACAGGGCGGCCTACACCTTC.

This clonotype was counted ten times or more. The V and J genes are TRBV7-9 and TRBJ1-3; possible D gene TRBD1, 5 bases. In germline, CDR1 is SEHNR, CDR2 FQNEAQ (reference sequence). This CDR3 has 13 residues. Trimming removed 8 bases at V and 1 base at J, with 9 bases between. CDR3 residues: CASRQLSGNTIYF. Written as DNA, the CDR3 is TGTGCCAGCCGACAGCTTTCTGGAAACACCATATATTTT.

The chain has TRBV12-3 or TRBV12-4 and TRBJ2-5; D may be TRBD1 or TRBD2 (5 bases each). The CDR3 runs 12 residues. Trimming took off 8 bases at V and 4 bases at J, with 11 bases between the two ends. The chain's CDR3 is CASVGVGETQYF. For the CDR3, the DNA is TGTGCCAGCGTGGGGGTTGGAGAGACCCAGTACTTC.

This clonotype was counted many times. The chain employs TRBV19 and TRBJ2-5; unclear D gene. The CDR3 covers 15 residues. The germline V gene has CDR1 LNHDA and CDR2 SQIVND (reference sequence). The V end was cut by 5 bases, the J end by 5 bases, with 18 bases between. The CDR3 DNA reads TGTGCCAGTAGTGTCGGATCCCAGCGAGAGGAGACCCAGTACTTC. This translates into CASSVGSQREETQYF. The whole variable domain, filled in from reference TRBV19 and TRBJ2-5, reads DGGITQSPKYLFRKEGQNVTLSCEQNLNHDAMYWYRQDPGQGLRLIYYSQIVNDFQKGDIAEGYSVSREKKESFPLTVTSAQKNPTAFYLCASSVGSQREETQYFGPGTRLLVL.

This clonotype was counted at least ten times. DNA for the CDR3: TGTGCCAGCAGTCCCAATTGGCCTGAAGCTTTCTTT. The encoded protein is CASSPNWPEAFF. The J gene is TRBJ1-1, the V gene TRBV25-1; no firm D call. CDR1 and CDR2 from the germline V gene are MGHDK and SYGVNS. The CDR3 is made up of 12 amino acids. V was trimmed by 5 bases and J by 6 bases, leaving 10 bases between them.

This chain connects TRBV6-1 to TRBJ1-1; no firm D call. V lost 2 bases to trimming and J lost 5 bases, with 15 bases between them. Germline V gene sequence: CDR1 MNHNS, CDR2 SASEGT. The CDR3 consists of 15 residues. The CDR3 region is CASSENPFRQTEAFF. CDR3 bases: TGTGCCAGCAGTGAAAATCCGTTCCGGCAGACTGAAGCTTTCTTT.

The chain carries TRBV12-3 or TRBV12-4 and TRBJ1-5; D remains unclear. The CDR3 has 12 residues. The V end was cut by 6 bases, the J end by 4 bases, with 7 bases between. Here the CDR3 reads CASRRMNQPQHF. DNA of the CDR3: TGTGCCAGCAGACGAATGAATCAGCCCCAGCATTTT.

This clonotype was seen a single time. The chain joins TRBV6-1 to TRBJ1-1, with D hard to call. This CDR3 region has 14 residues. Looked up from germline, CDR1 is MNHNS and CDR2 is SASEGT. Trimming shortened V by 3 bases and J by 4 bases, and 12 bases separated the two germline ends. CDR3 bases: TGTGCCAGCAGTGATCCGGGGTGGGTCACTGAAGCTTTCTTT. Amino acid sequence: CASSDPGWVTEAFF.

This clonotype occurred a few times. The chain employs TRBV6-1 and TRBJ2-7; 9 bases agree with TRBD1. Looked up from germline, CDR1 is MNHNS and CDR2 is SASEGT. This CDR3 contains 14 residues. Trimming took 5 bases from V and 6 from J; bases not matched to a gene: 8. This chain's CDR3 is CASSPTWTGVEQYF. The CDR3 region has the DNA TGTGCCAGCAGTCCAACCTGGACAGGGGTCGAGCAGTACTTC.

The table lists this clonotype with many counts. The V call is TRBV5-1, the J call TRBJ2-7; 9 positions agree with TRBD1. In germline, CDR1 is SGHRS, CDR2 YFSETQ. After removal of 0 bases from V and 4 bases from J, the junction contained 5 bases not matched to a gene. The CDR3 consists of 15 residues. CDR3 coding DNA: TGCGCCAGCAGCTTGGGGGACAGGGTCGGATACGAGCAGTACTTC. It encodes CASSLGDRVGYEQYF. Drawing the rest from reference TRBV5-1 and TRBJ2-7, the complete variable domain is KAGVTQTPRYLIKTRGQQVTLSCSPISGHRSVSWYQQTPGQGLQFLFEYFSETQRNKGNFPGRFSGRQFSNSRSEMNVSTLELGDSALYLCASSLGDRVGYEQYFGPGTRLTVT.

This clonotype was counted ten times or more. This chain links TRBV7-9 with TRBJ2-7, with D possibly called TRBD1 or TRBD2 (5 bases each). This CDR3 contains 14 residues. Trimming left V 5 bases short and J 0 bases short, with 11 bases between. CDR1 and CDR2 (germline): SEHNR, FQNEAQ (reference sequence). Written as DNA, the CDR3 is TGTGCCAGCAGCGGGGACCGCAGCTCCTACGAGCAGTACTTC. Translated, it gives CASSGDRSSYEQYF.

In the case of this clonotype: The junction differs from germline at one of its ends, possibly a read error. The V call is TRBV6-1, the J call TRBJ2-5; 8 bases fit TRBD2. This CDR3 is 15 amino acids long. CDR1 and CDR2 from the germline V gene are MNHNS and SASEGT. The DNA for the CDR3 is TGTGCCAGCAGTGACTTAGCGGGGCCCCAAGGGACCCAGTACTTC. It is translated as CASSDLAGPQGTQYF.

This clonotype was observed at least ten times. The J gene is TRBJ1-3, the V gene TRBV18, with unresolved D. V shed 1 base and J shed 4 bases, with 14 bases lying between them. CDR1 is KGHSH and CDR2 is LQKENI in the germline V gene. The CDR3 totals 16 residues. The CDR3 DNA is TGTGCCAGCTCACCACTAGAAAGGGCGACGGGAAACACCATATATTTT. This sequence encodes CASSPLERATGNTIYF.

There are a few counts of this clonotype. A much more abundant neighbour one base away suggests this may be a read error. This chain joins TRBV20-1 and TRBJ1-1, with D maybe TRBD1 (6 bases). The CDR3 is made up of 11 amino acids. The V gene's germline CDR1 is DFQATT and CDR2 SNEGSKA (reference sequence). This CDR3 is CNARTGSEAFF. In DNA form, the CDR3 reads TGCAATGCAAGAACAGGGTCTGAAGCTTTCTTT.